The source of this T cell receptor (beta chain) is a study of T cell responses to AZD1222 COVID-19 vaccine. Broader study findings: Repertoires were obtained only post-peak T cell response. Two AZD1222 administrations were followed by greater Spike-specific TCR breadth and depth. Donors were chiefly white British, with a greater number of females, and clonal diversity was perhaps underestimated.

Points on this clone: The antigen remains unidentified.

Profiled with immunoSEQ multiplex PCR; TCRdb holds only in-frame clones, not every one. This repertoire shows over 150,000 clones, more than 90% found once; its top ten account for over 15%. The sequence was collected from an adult in good health. The sample in question was peripheral blood, obtained on day 0 of AZD1222 vaccination.

The CDR3 DNA is TGTGCCAGCAGCTTCTTCTCTGGAAACACCATATATTTT. The encoded protein is CASSFFSGNTIYF. This chain connects TRBV5-4 to TRBJ1-3; D is unresolved. Trimming pared 2 bases from V and 0 bases from J, leaving 3 bases between. Germline lookup yields CDR1 SGHNT and CDR2 YYREEE (reference sequence). The CDR3 covers 13 residues.